This T cell receptor beta chain came from a study of blood T cell repertoires in COVID-19. Study as a whole: PBMCs, B-cell-depleted T cells, or T cells provided the cDNA or gDNA that made up the material.

Data came from immunoSEQ multiplex PCR; TCRdb stores just in-frame clones and leaves some out. The table lists over 20,000 clones, 83% of them singletons. The sequencing sample was made of peripheral blood. The source of this sequence is a human donor in a cohort sampled during active COVID-19.

In nucleotides, the CDR3 is TGTGCCAGTAGTATATCCTCCCTAGGGAGTAGCAATCAGCCCCAGCATTTT. Its protein product is CASSISSLGSSNQPQHF. V is TRBV19 and J is TRBJ1-5; D is undetermined. The CDR3 contains 17 residues. Germline V CDR1 and CDR2: LNHDA, SQIVND (reference sequence). Trimming stripped 2 bases from V and 0 bases from J, with 14 bases between.